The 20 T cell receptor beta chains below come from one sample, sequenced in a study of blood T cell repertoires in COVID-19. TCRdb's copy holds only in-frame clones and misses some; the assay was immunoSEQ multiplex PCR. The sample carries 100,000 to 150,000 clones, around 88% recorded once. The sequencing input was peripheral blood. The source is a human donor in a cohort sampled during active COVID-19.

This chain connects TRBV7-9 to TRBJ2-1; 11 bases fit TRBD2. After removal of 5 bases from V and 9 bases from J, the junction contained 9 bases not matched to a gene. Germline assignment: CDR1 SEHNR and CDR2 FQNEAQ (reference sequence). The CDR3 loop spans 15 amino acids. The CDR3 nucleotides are TGTGCCAGCAGCCCTAGCGGGAGGATCCCCGTTGAGCAGTTCTTC. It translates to CASSPSGRIPVEQFF.

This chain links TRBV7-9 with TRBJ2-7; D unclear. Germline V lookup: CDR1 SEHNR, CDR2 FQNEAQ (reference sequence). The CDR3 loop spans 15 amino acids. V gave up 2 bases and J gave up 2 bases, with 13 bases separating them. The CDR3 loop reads CASSLSAAATYEQYF. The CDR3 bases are TGTGCCAGCAGCTTATCGGCCGCGGCCACCTACGAGCAGTACTTC. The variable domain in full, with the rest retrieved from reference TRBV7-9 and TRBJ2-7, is DTGVSQNPRHKITKRGQNVTFRCDPISEHNRLYWYRQTLGQGPEFLTYFQNEAQLEKSRLLSDRFSAERPKGSFSTLEIQRTEQGDSAMYLCASSLSAAATYEQYFGPGTRLTVT.

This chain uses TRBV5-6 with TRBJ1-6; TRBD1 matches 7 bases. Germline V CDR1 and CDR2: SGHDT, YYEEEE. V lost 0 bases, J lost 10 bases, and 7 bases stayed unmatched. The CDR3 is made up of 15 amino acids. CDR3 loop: CASSLEQGFWSPLHF. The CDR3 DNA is TGTGCCAGCAGCTTGGAACAGGGGTTCTGGTCACCCCTCCACTTT. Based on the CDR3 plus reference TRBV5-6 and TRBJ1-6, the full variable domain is DAGVTQSPTHLIKTRGQQVTLRCSPKSGHDTVSWYQQALGQGPQFIFQYYEEEERQRGNFPDRFSGHQFPNYSSELNVNALLLGDSALYLCASSLEQGFWSPLHFGNGTRLTVT.

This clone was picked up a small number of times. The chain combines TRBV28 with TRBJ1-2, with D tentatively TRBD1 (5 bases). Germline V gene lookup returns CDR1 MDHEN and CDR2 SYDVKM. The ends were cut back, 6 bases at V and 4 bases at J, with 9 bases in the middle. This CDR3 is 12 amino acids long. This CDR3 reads CASSDRGYGYTF. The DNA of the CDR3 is TGTGCCAGCAGCGACAGAGGCTATGGCTACACCTTC.

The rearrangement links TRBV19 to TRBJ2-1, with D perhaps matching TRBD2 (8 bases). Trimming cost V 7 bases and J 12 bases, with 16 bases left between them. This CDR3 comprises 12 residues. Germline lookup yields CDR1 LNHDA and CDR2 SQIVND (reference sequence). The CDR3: CASTPGGDRQFF. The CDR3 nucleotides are TGTGCCAGTACTCCCGGGGGGGACAGGCAGTTCTTC.

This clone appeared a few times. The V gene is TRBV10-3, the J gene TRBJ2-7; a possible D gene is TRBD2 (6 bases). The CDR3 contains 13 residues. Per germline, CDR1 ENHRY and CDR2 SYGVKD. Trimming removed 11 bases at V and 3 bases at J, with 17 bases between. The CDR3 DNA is TGTGCCTCCCAATCGGGGGATTACTACGAGCAGTACTTC. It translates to CASQSGDYYEQYF.

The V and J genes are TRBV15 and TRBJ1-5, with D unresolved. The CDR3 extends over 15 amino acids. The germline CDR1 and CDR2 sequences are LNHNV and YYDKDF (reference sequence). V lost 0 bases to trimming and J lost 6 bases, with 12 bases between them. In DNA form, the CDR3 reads TGTGCCACCAGCAGAGATGCGAGGGAGGGTCAGCCCCAGCATTTT. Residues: CATSRDAREGQPQHF. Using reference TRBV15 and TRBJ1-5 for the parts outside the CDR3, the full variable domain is DAMVIQNPRYQVTQFGKPVTLSCSQTLNHNVMYWYQQKSSQAPKLLFHYYDKDFNNEADTPDNFQSRRPNTSFCFLDIRSPGLGDTAMYLCATSRDAREGQPQHFGDGTRLSIL.

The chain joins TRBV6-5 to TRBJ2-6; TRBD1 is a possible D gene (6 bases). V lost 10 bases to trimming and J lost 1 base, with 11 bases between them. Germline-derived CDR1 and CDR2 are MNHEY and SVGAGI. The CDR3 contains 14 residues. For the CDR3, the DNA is TGTGCCACCAACAGGGATTCTGGGGCCAACGTCCTGACTTTC. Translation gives CATNRDSGANVLTF.

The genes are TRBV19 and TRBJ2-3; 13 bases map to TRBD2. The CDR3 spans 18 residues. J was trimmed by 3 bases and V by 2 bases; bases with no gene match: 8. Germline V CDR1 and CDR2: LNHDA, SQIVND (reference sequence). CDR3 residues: CASSILGTSGMTTDTQYF. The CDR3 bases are TGTGCCAGTAGTATATTAGGGACTAGCGGGATGACTACAGATACGCAGTATTTT.

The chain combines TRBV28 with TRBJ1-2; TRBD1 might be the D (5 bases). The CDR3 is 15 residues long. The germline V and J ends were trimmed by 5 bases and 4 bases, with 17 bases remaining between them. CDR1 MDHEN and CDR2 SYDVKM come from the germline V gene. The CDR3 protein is CASSGGFQGSYGYTF. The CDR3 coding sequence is TGTGCCAGCAGTGGGGGGTTTCAAGGGAGCTATGGCTACACCTTC.

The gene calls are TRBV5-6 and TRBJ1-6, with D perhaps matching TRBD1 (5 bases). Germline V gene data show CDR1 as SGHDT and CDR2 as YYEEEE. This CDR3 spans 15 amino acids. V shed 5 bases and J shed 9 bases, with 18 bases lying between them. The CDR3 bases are TGTGCCAGCAGGCCCTGGCAAAGGGGAGGTTCACCCCTCCACTTT. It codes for CASRPWQRGGSPLHF.

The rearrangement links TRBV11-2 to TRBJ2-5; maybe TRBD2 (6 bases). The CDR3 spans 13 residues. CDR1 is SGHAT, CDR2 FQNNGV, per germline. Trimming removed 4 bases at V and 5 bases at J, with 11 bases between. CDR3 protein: CASSSGVAETQYF. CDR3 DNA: TGTGCCAGCAGCTCGGGAGTTGCGGAGACCCAGTACTTC.

CDR3 bases: TGTGCCACCACCGGACAGGGGGCAGAGACCCAGTACTTC. It yields the protein CATTGQGAETQYF. The rearrangement links TRBV24-1 to TRBJ2-5; 11 bases match TRBD1. CDR1 and CDR2 from the germline V gene are KGHDR and SFDVKD. The V gene end was trimmed by 8 bases and the J gene end by 4 bases; junction bases not matched to a gene: 2. The CDR3 totals 13 residues.

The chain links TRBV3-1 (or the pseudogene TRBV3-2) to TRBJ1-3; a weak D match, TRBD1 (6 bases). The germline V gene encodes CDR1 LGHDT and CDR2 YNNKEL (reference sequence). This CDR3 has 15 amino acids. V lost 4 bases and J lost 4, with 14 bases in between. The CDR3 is CASSRREGGGNTIYF. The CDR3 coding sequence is TGTGCCAGCAGCCGCCGGGAGGGGGGGGGAAACACCATATATTTT.

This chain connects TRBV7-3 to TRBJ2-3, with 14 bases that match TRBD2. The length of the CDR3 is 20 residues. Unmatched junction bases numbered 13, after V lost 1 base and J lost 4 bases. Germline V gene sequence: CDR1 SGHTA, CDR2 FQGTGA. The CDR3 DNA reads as TGTGCCAGCAGCTTAATTCCGGGACTAGCGGGAGTAGGAAGATCAGATACGCAGTATTTT. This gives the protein CASSLIPGLAGVGRSDTQYF.

The CDR3 is CASGTGSAKNIQYF. The CDR3 nucleotides read TGTGCCAGCGGGACAGGGTCCGCCAAAAACATTCAGTACTTC. The chain combines TRBV19 with TRBJ2-4, with 9 positions matching TRBD1. V trimming: 9 bases; J trimming: 1 base; junction bases outside the gene matches: 4. Germline V CDR1 and CDR2: LNHDA, SQIVND (reference sequence). The CDR3 has 14 amino acids.

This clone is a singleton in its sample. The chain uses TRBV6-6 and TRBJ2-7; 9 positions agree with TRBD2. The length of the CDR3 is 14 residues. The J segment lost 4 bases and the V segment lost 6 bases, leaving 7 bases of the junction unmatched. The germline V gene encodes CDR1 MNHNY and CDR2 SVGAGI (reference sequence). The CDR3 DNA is TGTGCCAGCAGAGATACAAGCGGGGGGTACGAGCAGTACTTC. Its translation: CASRDTSGGYEQYF.

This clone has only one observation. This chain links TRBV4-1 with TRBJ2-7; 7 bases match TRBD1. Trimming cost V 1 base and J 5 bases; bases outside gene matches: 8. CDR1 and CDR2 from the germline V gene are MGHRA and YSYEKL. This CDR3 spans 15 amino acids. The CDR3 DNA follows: TGCGCCAGCAGCCAAGTAGGACAGGCCGGGAACGAGCAGTACTTC. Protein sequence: CASSQVGQAGNEQYF.

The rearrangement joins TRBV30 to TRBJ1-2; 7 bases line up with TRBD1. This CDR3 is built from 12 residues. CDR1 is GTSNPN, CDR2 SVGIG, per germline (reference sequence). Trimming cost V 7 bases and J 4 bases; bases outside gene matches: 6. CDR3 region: CASPRGAYGYTF. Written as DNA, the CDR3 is TGTGCCTCCCCCAGGGGGGCCTATGGCTACACCTTC.

CDR3 residues: CASVPARGSGFEQYF. The CDR3 DNA follows: TGTGCCAGCGTGCCTGCTCGGGGTAGCGGGTTCGAGCAGTACTTC. The chain has TRBV7-2 and TRBJ2-7; 7 bases line up with TRBD2. This CDR3 contains 15 residues. Germline CDR1 SGHTA, CDR2 FQGNSA. The V and J ends lost 8 bases and 6 bases, in that order; junction bases with no gene match: 16.